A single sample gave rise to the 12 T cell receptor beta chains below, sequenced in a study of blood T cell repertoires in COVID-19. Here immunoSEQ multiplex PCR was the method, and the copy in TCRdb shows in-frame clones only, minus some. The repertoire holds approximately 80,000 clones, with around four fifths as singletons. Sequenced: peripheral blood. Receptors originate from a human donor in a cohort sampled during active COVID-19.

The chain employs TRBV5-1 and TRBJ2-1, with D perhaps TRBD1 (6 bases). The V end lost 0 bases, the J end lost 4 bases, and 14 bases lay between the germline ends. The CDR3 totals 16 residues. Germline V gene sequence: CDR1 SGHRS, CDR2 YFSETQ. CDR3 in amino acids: CASSLDAGVGYNEQFF. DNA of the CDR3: TGCGCCAGCAGCTTGGATGCAGGGGTAGGGTACAATGAGCAGTTCTTC.

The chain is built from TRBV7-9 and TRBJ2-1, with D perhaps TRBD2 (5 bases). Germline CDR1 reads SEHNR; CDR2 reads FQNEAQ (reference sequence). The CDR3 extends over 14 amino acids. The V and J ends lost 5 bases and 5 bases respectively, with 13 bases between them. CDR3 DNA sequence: TGTGCCAGCAGCCCCCCGGGGAGACACAATGAGCAGTTCTTC. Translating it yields CASSPPGRHNEQFF.

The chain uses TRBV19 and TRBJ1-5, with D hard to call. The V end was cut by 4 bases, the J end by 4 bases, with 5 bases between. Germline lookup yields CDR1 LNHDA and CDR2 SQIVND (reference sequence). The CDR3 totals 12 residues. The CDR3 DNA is TGTGCCAGTAGTACGGGAAATCAGCCCCAGCATTTT. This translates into CASSTGNQPQHF.

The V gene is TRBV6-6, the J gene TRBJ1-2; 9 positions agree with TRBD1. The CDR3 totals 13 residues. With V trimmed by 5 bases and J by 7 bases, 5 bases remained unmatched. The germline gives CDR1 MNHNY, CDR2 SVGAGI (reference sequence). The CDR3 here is CASSRGQGTGYTF. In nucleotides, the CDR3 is TGTGCCAGCAGTCGCGGACAGGGGACTGGCTACACCTTC.

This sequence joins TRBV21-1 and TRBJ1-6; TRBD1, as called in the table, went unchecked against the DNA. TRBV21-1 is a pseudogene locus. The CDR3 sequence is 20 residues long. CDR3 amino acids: CASSKVGYRTGSSYNSPLHF. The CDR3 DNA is TGTGCCAGCAGCAAAGTAGGGTACAGAACAGGGAGCTCCTATAATTCACCCCTCCACTTT.

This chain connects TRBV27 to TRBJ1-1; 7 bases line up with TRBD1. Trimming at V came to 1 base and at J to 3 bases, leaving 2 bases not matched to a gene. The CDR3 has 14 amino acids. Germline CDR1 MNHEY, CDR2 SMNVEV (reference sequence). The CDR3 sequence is CASSLFQGDTEAFF. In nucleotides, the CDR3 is TGTGCCAGCAGTTTATTCCAGGGGGACACTGAAGCTTTCTTT.

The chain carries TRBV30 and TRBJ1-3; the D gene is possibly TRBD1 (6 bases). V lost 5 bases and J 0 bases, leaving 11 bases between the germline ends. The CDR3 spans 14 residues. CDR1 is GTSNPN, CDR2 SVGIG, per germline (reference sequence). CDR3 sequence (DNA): TGTGCCTGGGAAAGAGGGGGCTCTGGAAACACCATATATTTT. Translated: CAWERGGSGNTIYF.

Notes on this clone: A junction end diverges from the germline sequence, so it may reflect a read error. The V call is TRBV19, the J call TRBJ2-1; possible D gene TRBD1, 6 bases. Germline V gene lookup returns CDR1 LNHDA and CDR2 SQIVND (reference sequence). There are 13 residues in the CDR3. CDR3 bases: TGTGCCAGTAGTATGGGAAGGGGGATTTCGGCGCTCTTC. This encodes CASSMGRGISALF.

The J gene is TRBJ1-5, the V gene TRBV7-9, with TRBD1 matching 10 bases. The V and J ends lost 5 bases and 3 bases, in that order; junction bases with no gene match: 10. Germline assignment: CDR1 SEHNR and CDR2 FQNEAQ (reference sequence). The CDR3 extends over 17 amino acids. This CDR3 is CASSPGQGGVYNQPQHF. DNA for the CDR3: TGTGCCAGCAGCCCAGGACAGGGGGGGGTATACAATCAGCCCCAGCATTTT.

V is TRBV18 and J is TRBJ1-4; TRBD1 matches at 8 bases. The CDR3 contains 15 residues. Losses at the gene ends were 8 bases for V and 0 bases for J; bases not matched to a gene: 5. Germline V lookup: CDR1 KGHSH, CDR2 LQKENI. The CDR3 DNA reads TGTGCCAGCGCAGAACAGGGGGCAACTAATGAAAAACTGTTTTTT. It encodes CASAEQGATNEKLFF.

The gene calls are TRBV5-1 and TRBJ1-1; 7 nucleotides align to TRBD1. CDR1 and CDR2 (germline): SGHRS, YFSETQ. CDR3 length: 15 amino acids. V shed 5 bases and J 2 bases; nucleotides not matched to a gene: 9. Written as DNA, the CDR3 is TGCGCCAGCAGACGGGACAGCCAGCCCAACACTGAAGCTTTCTTT. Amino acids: CASRRDSQPNTEAFF. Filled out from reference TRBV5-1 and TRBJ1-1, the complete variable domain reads KAGVTQTPRYLIKTRGQQVTLSCSPISGHRSVSWYQQTPGQGLQFLFEYFSETQRNKGNFPGRFSGRQFSNSRSEMNVSTLELGDSALYLCASRRDSQPNTEAFFGQGTRLTVV.

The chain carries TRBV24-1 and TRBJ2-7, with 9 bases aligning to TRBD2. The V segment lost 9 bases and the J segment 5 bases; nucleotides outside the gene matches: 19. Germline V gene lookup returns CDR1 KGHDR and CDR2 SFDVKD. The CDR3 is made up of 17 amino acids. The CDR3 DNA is TGTGCCACCTCCCCCGGGCGGGGGGGCCTCAGTATGGACGAGCAGTACTTC. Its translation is CATSPGRGGLSMDEQYF.